These 9 T cell receptor beta chains came from one sample sequenced in a study of vaccination effects on CD4 cells after COVID-19. Assay: immunoSEQ multiplex PCR; the TCRdb copy retains only in-frame clones and omits some. There are over 30,000 clones in the sample; roughly four fifths occur only once, and approximately 1.6% lies in the top ten. These TCRs are of unknown antigen specificity. The ViraFEST assay expanded antigen-specific CD4+ T cells with viral peptide pools before sequencing. Investigators separated out CD4+ T cells once around 11 days of culture had passed. Vaccination of participants consisted of two doses of either the BNT162b2 or mRNA-1273 vaccine. The sample in question was CD4+ T cells from PBMCs cultured with HCoV-NL63 spike peptides, obtained after COVID-19 vaccination. The receptors stem from a human donor who received a COVID-19 vaccine. Some clones in this sample may be carry-over from other donors' samples.

The rearrangement uses TRBV6-6 and TRBJ2-5; weak D call: TRBD2 (5 bases). The CDR3 has 14 amino acids. Germline V gene lookup returns CDR1 MNHNY and CDR2 SVGAGI (reference sequence). The V and J ends lost 2 bases and 5 bases respectively, with 12 bases between them. The CDR3 here is CASSYDGSGETQYF. CDR3 nucleotides: TGTGCCAGCAGTTACGACGGCTCGGGGGAGACCCAGTACTTC.

CDR3 sequence reads: CASRVFMSGELFF. As DNA, the CDR3 is TGTGCCAGCAGAGTCTTTATGTCCGGGGAGCTGTTTTTT. The V gene is TRBV2, the J gene TRBJ2-2; no reliable D call. Germline V lookup: CDR1 SNHLY, CDR2 FYNNEI. The CDR3 is 13 residues long. The germline V and J ends were trimmed by 6 bases and 6 bases, with 11 bases remaining between them.

This chain connects TRBV28 to TRBJ1-1, with 7 bases fitting TRBD1. Germline trimming cut 10 bases from V and 0 bases from J; bases unmatched to any gene: 8. Per germline, CDR1 MDHEN and CDR2 SYDVKM. This CDR3 comprises 14 residues. This CDR3 reads CAIRVTGLNTEAFF. CDR3 DNA sequence: TGTGCCATCCGAGTGACAGGGTTGAACACTGAAGCTTTCTTT. Together with reference TRBV28 and TRBJ1-1, the CDR3 gives the full variable domain: DVKVTQSSRYLVKRTGEKVFLECVQDMDHENMFWYRQDPGLGLRLIYFSYDVKMKEKGDIPEGYSVSREKKERFSLILESASTNQTSMYLCAIRVTGLNTEAFFGQGTRLTVV.

This clone was found once. The rearrangement links TRBV7-2 to TRBJ1-1; possibly TRBD1 for D (6 bases). V gave up 0 bases and J gave up 1 base, with 6 bases separating them. The CDR3 totals 14 residues. Per germline, CDR1 SGHTA and CDR2 FQGNSA. The CDR3 loop reads CASSLATGNTEAFF. CDR3 DNA sequence: TGTGCCAGCAGCTTAGCGACAGGGAACACTGAAGCTTTCTTT.

The chain uses TRBV7-8 and TRBJ2-5, with D possibly matching TRBD1 (6 bases). There are 14 residues in the CDR3. The ends were cut back, 5 bases at V and 6 bases at J, with 16 bases in the middle. Germline V gene sequence: CDR1 SGHVS, CDR2 FQNEAQ. CDR3 sequence: CASSRTTGSQTQYF. The CDR3 DNA follows: TGTGCCAGCAGCCGCACGACAGGATCCCAGACCCAGTACTTC.

The CDR3 DNA reads as TGTGCCAGCACCCCGGCGGCAAACACCATATATTTT. Protein product: CASTPAANTIYF. The chain joins TRBV5-8 to TRBJ1-3; D is unresolved. CDR1 and CDR2 from the germline V gene are SGHTS and YDEGEE. The CDR3 contains 12 residues. The ends were cut back, 6 bases at V and 6 bases at J, with 10 bases in the middle. Using reference TRBV5-8 and TRBJ1-3 for the parts outside the CDR3, the full variable domain is EAGVTQSPTHLIKTRGQQATLRCSPISGHTSVYWYQQALGLGLQFLLWYDEGEERNRGNFPPRFSGRQFPNYSSELNVNALELEDSALYLCASTPAANTIYFGEGSWLTVV.

This sequence joins TRBV6-4 and TRBJ2-6, with a possible D match to TRBD2 (5 bases). Per germline, CDR1 MRHNA and CDR2 SNTAGT. The CDR3 runs to 15 residues. V lost 5 bases, J lost 2 bases, and 10 bases lay in between. The CDR3 DNA sequence: TGTGCCAGCAGTCCGAGGGCGACTGGGGCCAACGTCCTGACTTTC. Its protein product is CASSPRATGANVLTF.

V usage is TRBV7-8 and J usage is TRBJ2-7; weak D call: TRBD1 (5 bases). The germline V and J ends were trimmed by 5 bases and 0 bases, with 11 bases remaining between them. The CDR3 contains 14 residues. Germline V gene lookup returns CDR1 SGHVS and CDR2 FQNEAQ. Here the CDR3 reads CASSARQSSYEQYV. In nucleotides, the CDR3 is TGTGCCAGCAGCGCTCGACAGAGCTCCTACGAGCAGTACGTC.

The chain is built from TRBV24-1 and TRBJ2-3; tentative D call: TRBD1 (6 bases). The CDR3 spans 15 residues. Trimming pared 7 bases from V and 4 bases from J, leaving 17 bases between. Germline CDR1 reads KGHDR; CDR2 reads SFDVKD. For the CDR3, the DNA is TGTGCCACCAGACCTCAACAGGGTTCTTCAGATACGCAGTATTTT. Translated, it gives CATRPQQGSSDTQYF.